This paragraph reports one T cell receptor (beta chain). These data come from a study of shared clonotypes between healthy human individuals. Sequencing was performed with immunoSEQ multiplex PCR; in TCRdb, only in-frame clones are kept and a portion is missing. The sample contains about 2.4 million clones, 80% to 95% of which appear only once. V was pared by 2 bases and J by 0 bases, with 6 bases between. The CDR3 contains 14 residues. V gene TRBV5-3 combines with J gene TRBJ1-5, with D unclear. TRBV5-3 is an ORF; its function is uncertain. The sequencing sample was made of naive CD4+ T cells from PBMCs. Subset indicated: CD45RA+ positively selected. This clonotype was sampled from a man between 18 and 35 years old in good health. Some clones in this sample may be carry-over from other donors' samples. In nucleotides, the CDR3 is TGTGCCAGAAGCTTTAAGGGTAGCAATCAGCCCCAGCATTTT. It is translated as CARSFKGSNQPQHF.